A selection of T cell receptor beta chains follows, all from one sample in a study of cytomegalovirus exposure and HLA in healthy donors. Clones were read by immunoSEQ multiplex PCR, and TCRdb kept only the in-frame ones, dropping some. The table lists over 150,000 clones, around 77% of them singletons, with 2.5% to 3.5% in the top ten. Sequenced: PBMCs. The source of these receptors is a woman aged 25-40 years in good health and CMV-seronegative. CDR3s include the opening cysteine and the closing phenylalanine or tryptophan. Fields, in order: J gene, D gene, V gene, clone size, CDR3 protein, CDR3 DNA. The D gene is left open where the match is weak. Clone size appears in some rows only: once, few, many, or a class for an expanded clone.

j_gene: TRBJ2-3
d_gene: TRBD1
v_gene: TRBV28
abundance: few
CDR3aa: CASSQGQDTDTQYF
CDR3nt: TGTGCCAGCAGCCAGGGACAGGACACAGATACGCAGTATTTT

j_gene: TRBJ1-4
d_gene: -
v_gene: TRBV4-1
abundance: few
CDR3aa: CASSRTEINEKLFF
CDR3nt: TGCGCCAGCAGCCGGACAGAGATTAATGAAAAACTGTTTTTT

j_gene: TRBJ2-7
d_gene: -
v_gene: TRBV7-9
abundance: -
CDR3aa: CSSSNYAYEQYF
CDR3nt: TGTTCCAGCAGCAATTATGCCTACGAGCAGTACTTC

j_gene: TRBJ1-5
d_gene: TRBD1
v_gene: TRBV4-1
abundance: -
CDR3aa: CASSQGPGTGYYSNQPQHF
CDR3nt: TGCGCCAGCAGCCAAGGCCCCGGGACAGGGTACTATAGCAATCAGCCCCAGCATTTT

j_gene: TRBJ2-3
d_gene: TRBD2
v_gene: TRBV10-3
abundance: -
CDR3aa: CAISEPFSHRLAGGTDTQYF
CDR3nt: TGTGCCATCAGTGAGCCCTTTAGCCATCGACTAGCGGGAGGCACAGATACGCAGTATTTT

j_gene: TRBJ2-1
d_gene: TRBD2
v_gene: TRBV14
abundance: -
CDR3aa: CASSQAGGAHNEQFF
CDR3nt: TGTGCCAGCAGCCAAGCCGGGGGGGCTCACAATGAGCAGTTCTTC

j_gene: TRBJ1-6
d_gene: TRBD1
v_gene: TRBV4-1
abundance: -
CDR3aa: CASSQGPRQGNSPLHF
CDR3nt: TGCGCCAGCAGCCAAGGGCCCCGACAGGGGAACTCACCCCTCCACTTT

j_gene: TRBJ2-2
d_gene: TRBD2
v_gene: TRBV4-1
abundance: -
CDR3aa: CASSQSGRGTGELFF
CDR3nt: TGCGCCAGCAGCCAAAGCGGGAGGGGCACCGGGGAGCTGTTTTTT

j_gene: TRBJ1-5
d_gene: -
v_gene: TRBV19
abundance: -
CDR3aa: CASSWTAGNQPQHF
CDR3nt: TGTGCCAGTAGTTGGACAGCGGGCAATCAGCCCCAGCATTTT

j_gene: TRBJ2-3
d_gene: TRBD2
v_gene: TRBV29-1
abundance: -
CDR3aa: CSVGLAGGLDTQYF
CDR3nt: TGCAGCGTTGGACTAGCGGGGGGCCTGGATACGCAGTATTTT

j_gene: TRBJ1-4
d_gene: -
v_gene: TRBV6-5
abundance: -
CDR3aa: CASSLRTETNEKLFF
CDR3nt: TGTGCCAGCAGCCTACGCACCGAAACTAATGAAAAACTGTTTTTT

j_gene: TRBJ1-2
d_gene: TRBD1
v_gene: TRBV5-6
abundance: -
CDR3aa: CASSLGRQGHYNYGYTF
CDR3nt: TGTGCCAGCAGCTTGGGGAGACAGGGCCATTATAACTATGGCTACACCTTC

j_gene: TRBJ2-4
d_gene: TRBD2
v_gene: TRBV7-9
abundance: -
CDR3aa: CASSRIGLAANIQYF
CDR3nt: TGTGCCAGCAGCAGAATAGGACTAGCCGCAAACATTCAGTACTTC

j_gene: TRBJ2-7
d_gene: TRBD1
v_gene: TRBV16
abundance: -
CDR3aa: CASSQYPPRTGDDHEQYF
CDR3nt: TGTGCCAGCAGCCAATACCCACCCCGGACAGGGGACGACCACGAGCAGTACTTC

j_gene: TRBJ1-1
d_gene: -
v_gene: TRBV14
abundance: few
CDR3aa: CASSLRGENTEAFF
CDR3nt: TGTGCCAGCAGCTTACGGGGGGAAAACACTGAAGCTTTCTTT

j_gene: TRBJ2-3
d_gene: -
v_gene: TRBV27
abundance: -
CDR3aa: CASSSLTSGRLPLGTDTQYF
CDR3nt: TGTGCCAGCAGCTCGTTAACCTCAGGGCGACTCCCTTTAGGGACAGATACGCAGTATTTT

j_gene: TRBJ1-5
d_gene: -
v_gene: TRBV19
abundance: -
CDR3aa: CASSRGGSNQPQHF
CDR3nt: TGTGCCAGTAGTAGGGGAGGGTCAAATCAGCCCCAGCATTTT

j_gene: TRBJ2-7
d_gene: -
v_gene: TRBV9
abundance: -
CDR3aa: CASSPRGPYEQYF
CDR3nt: TGTGCCAGCAGCCCCAGGGGTCCCTACGAGCAGTACTTC

j_gene: TRBJ2-3
d_gene: -
v_gene: TRBV13
abundance: many
CDR3aa: CASSSGGSFTDTQYF
CDR3nt: TGTGCCAGCAGCTCGGGGGGCTCTTTCACAGATACGCAGTATTTT

j_gene: TRBJ2-7
d_gene: -
v_gene: TRBV5-1
abundance: -
CDR3aa: CASSDSPYEQYF
CDR3nt: TGCGCCAGCTCCGACAGTCCCTACGAGCAGTACTTC

j_gene: TRBJ2-5
d_gene: TRBD1
v_gene: TRBV2
abundance: few
CDR3aa: CASSSDRGETQYF
CDR3nt: TGTGCCAGCAGCTCTGACAGGGGGGAGACCCAGTACTTC

j_gene: TRBJ2-3
d_gene: -
v_gene: TRBV28
abundance: -
CDR3aa: CASSFVVSVTDTQYF
CDR3nt: TGTGCCAGCAGTTTTGTGGTATCGGTCACAGATACGCAGTATTTT

j_gene: TRBJ2-3
d_gene: TRBD2
v_gene: TRBV7-2
abundance: -
CDR3aa: CASARLAPDTQYF
CDR3nt: TGTGCCAGCGCACGACTAGCCCCCGATACGCAGTATTTT

j_gene: TRBJ1-4
d_gene: -
v_gene: TRBV28
abundance: few
CDR3aa: CASTGGLGEKLFF
CDR3nt: TGTGCCAGCACCGGGGGGCTGGGGGAAAAACTGTTTTTT

j_gene: TRBJ2-1
d_gene: TRBD1
v_gene: TRBV7-7
abundance: -
CDR3aa: CASSIGTGPYNEQFF
CDR3nt: TGTGCTAGCAGCATTGGGACAGGCCCCTACAATGAGCAGTTCTTC

j_gene: TRBJ2-1
d_gene: TRBD1
v_gene: TRBV12-5
abundance: -
CDR3aa: CASGLRQGQGNEQFF
CDR3nt: TGTGCTAGTGGTTTGAGACAGGGACAGGGCAATGAGCAGTTCTTC

j_gene: TRBJ1-4
d_gene: -
v_gene: TRBV18
abundance: -
CDR3aa: CASSKGGVSEKLFF
CDR3nt: TGTGCCAGCTCAAAGGGAGGGGTATCTGAAAAACTGTTTTTT

j_gene: TRBJ2-5
d_gene: -
v_gene: TRBV5-1
abundance: once
CDR3aa: CASSSPAGGSETQYF
CDR3nt: TGCGCCAGCAGCTCCCCGGCGGGTGGGTCGGAGACCCAGTACTTC

j_gene: TRBJ2-2
d_gene: -
v_gene: TRBV5-6
abundance: -
CDR3aa: CASSLGAGVLTGELFF
CDR3nt: TGTGCCAGCAGCTTGGGTGCAGGGGTCTTGACCGGGGAGCTGTTTTTT

j_gene: TRBJ1-1
d_gene: -
v_gene: TRBV1
abundance: -
CDR3aa: CTSSQDWRIDRDTEAFF
CDR3nt: TGCACCAGCAGCCAAGACTGGCGGATCGACAGGGATACTGAAGCTTTCTTT

j_gene: TRBJ1-1
d_gene: -
v_gene: TRBV7-9
abundance: few
CDR3aa: CASSFRDTLSLGTEAFF
CDR3nt: TGTGCCAGCAGTTTCCGGGACACATTAAGCCTGGGGACTGAAGCTTTCTTT

j_gene: TRBJ2-5
d_gene: -
v_gene: TRBV27
abundance: once
CDR3aa: CASSLYRAETQYF
CDR3nt: TGTGCCAGCAGTTTATACAGGGCAGAGACCCAGTACTTC

j_gene: TRBJ2-1
d_gene: -
v_gene: TRBV29-1
abundance: -
CDR3aa: CSVEDGRASSYNEQFF
CDR3nt: TGCAGCGTTGAGGACGGCAGGGCGAGCTCCTACAATGAGCAGTTCTTC

j_gene: TRBJ1-5
d_gene: -
v_gene: TRBV4-2
abundance: -
CDR3aa: CASSQGGRPQHF
CDR3nt: TGTGCCAGCAGCCAAGGCGGCCGGCCCCAGCATTTT

j_gene: TRBJ2-2
d_gene: -
v_gene: TRBV7-9
abundance: -
CDR3aa: CSSSFQGDTGELFF
CDR3nt: TGTTCCAGCAGCTTTCAGGGTGACACCGGGGAGCTGTTTTTT

j_gene: TRBJ1-2
d_gene: -
v_gene: TRBV7-9
abundance: -
CDR3aa: CSSSQGNYGYTF
CDR3nt: TGTTCCAGCAGCCAGGGGAACTATGGCTACACCTTC

j_gene: TRBJ1-5
d_gene: -
v_gene: TRBV4-1
abundance: -
CDR3aa: CASSQTPYPGNQPQHF
CDR3nt: TGCGCCAGCAGCCAAACCCCCTACCCCGGCAATCAGCCCCAGCATTTT

j_gene: TRBJ1-6
d_gene: TRBD1
v_gene: TRBV7-9
abundance: -
CDR3aa: CASSLEQGGGSPLHF
CDR3nt: TGTGCCAGCAGCTTAGAACAGGGGGGAGGTTCACCCCTCCACTTT

j_gene: TRBJ2-5
d_gene: TRBD1
v_gene: TRBV5-1
abundance: -
CDR3aa: CASSSQGAGETQYF
CDR3nt: TGCGCCAGCAGCTCCCAGGGGGCGGGGGAGACCCAGTACTTC

j_gene: TRBJ1-2
d_gene: TRBD1
v_gene: TRBV10-2
abundance: -
CDR3aa: CASSEFARGYYGYTF
CDR3nt: TGCGCCAGCAGTGAGTTCGCCAGGGGGTACTATGGCTACACCTTC

j_gene: TRBJ1-5
d_gene: TRBD1
v_gene: TRBV28
abundance: -
CDR3aa: CASSVTQGISNQPQHF
CDR3nt: TGTGCCAGCAGTGTAACACAGGGGATTAGCAATCAGCCCCAGCATTTT

j_gene: TRBJ1-4
d_gene: -
v_gene: TRBV30
abundance: -
CDR3aa: CAWSAVGVPEKLFF
CDR3nt: TGTGCCTGGAGTGCCGTGGGCGTGCCCGAAAAACTGTTTTTT

j_gene: TRBJ2-7
d_gene: -
v_gene: TRBV27
abundance: few
CDR3aa: CASAKVLGTYYEQYF
CDR3nt: TGTGCCAGCGCTAAAGTACTGGGGACATACTACGAGCAGTACTTC

j_gene: TRBJ2-7
d_gene: -
v_gene: TRBV6-5
abundance: -
CDR3aa: CASINATHEQYF
CDR3nt: TGTGCCAGCATTAACGCAACCCACGAGCAGTACTTC